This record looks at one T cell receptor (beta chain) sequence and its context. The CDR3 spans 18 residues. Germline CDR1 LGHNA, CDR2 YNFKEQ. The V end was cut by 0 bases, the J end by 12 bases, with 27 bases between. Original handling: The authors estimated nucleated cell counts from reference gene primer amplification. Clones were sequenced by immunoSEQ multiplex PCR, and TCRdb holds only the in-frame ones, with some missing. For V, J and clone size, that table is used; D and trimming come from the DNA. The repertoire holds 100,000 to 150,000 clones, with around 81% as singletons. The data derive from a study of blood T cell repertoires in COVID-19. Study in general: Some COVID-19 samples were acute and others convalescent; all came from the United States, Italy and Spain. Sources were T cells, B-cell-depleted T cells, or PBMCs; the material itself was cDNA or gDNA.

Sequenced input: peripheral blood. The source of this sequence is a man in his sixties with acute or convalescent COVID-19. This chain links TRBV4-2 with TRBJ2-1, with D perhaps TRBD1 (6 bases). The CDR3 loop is CASSQETPARGIRMSQFF. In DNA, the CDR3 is TGTGCCAGCAGCCAAGAGACCCCGGCTAGGGGGATCAGAATGTCGCAGTTCTTC.